This T cell receptor beta chain was captured in a study of monozygotic twins with cystic fibrosis. On the study more broadly: Roughly 3.2 micrograms of fragmented DNA underwent roughly 15 PCR cycles for library preparation.

Germline V CDR1 and CDR2: KGHSH, LQKENI. Germline trimming cut 3 bases from V and 8 bases from J; bases unmatched to any gene: 8. The length of the CDR3 is 14 residues. This table comes from immunoSEQ multiplex PCR, and its TCRdb copy is limited to in-frame clones, with some not included. The sample includes about 36,000 clones, 84% of them seen just once. Comment on this clone: Its matching antigen is unknown.

Study findings and constraints: Monozygotic CF twins shared more identical nucleotide clonotypes than unrelated patients. The repertoire was suggested to be naive-dominated, clonality median 0.0095. V usage most resembled the co-twin in 13 of 16 pairs.

The clonotype comes from a girl aged 2 to 10 with cystic fibrosis. V is TRBV18 and J is TRBJ1-2; 8 bases match TRBD1. Specimen: blood. The DNA for the CDR3 is TGTGCCAGCTCACCTCTGGACAGGGTGGAAGGCTACACCTTC. Its translation: CASSPLDRVEGYTF. Variable domain in full (rest from reference TRBV18 and TRBJ1-2): NAGVMQNPRHLVRRRGQEARLRCSPMKGHSHVYWYRQLPEEGLKFMVYLQKENIIDESGMPKERFSAEFPKEGPSILRIQQVVRGDSAAYFCASSPLDRVEGYTFGSGTRLTVV.